This T cell receptor beta chain was sequenced during a study of T cells after yellow fever vaccination. Study-level background: Low-cell-number fractions were prepared with SMART-Seq v4 Ultra Low Input. Study-wide points: Post-booster reappearance was seen for most primary-vaccination clones (roughly 96% CD4, around 91% CD8).

This clonotype was picked up one time. Its antigen remains unidentified. At one boundary the junction diverges from the germline segment, which might be a read error. The CDR3 is 16 amino acids. Germline CDR1 reads SGHDT; CDR2 reads YYEEEE. TCRdb processed the 5' RACE reads anew with MiXCR; each CDR3 protein has one entry. The profile covers some 550,000 distinct CDR3 sequences, with roughly a fifth appearing a single time and approximately 14% taken by the ten largest. This chain joins TRBV5-6 and TRBJ2-3; 12 bases line up with TRBD2. This TCR came from a man aged 25-40 years who received the YFV17D yellow fever vaccine. The sequenced sample was PBMCs, obtained 15 days after the yellow fever booster vaccination. CDR3 protein: CASSSLAGGVGDAQYF. As DNA, the CDR3 is TGTGCCAGCAGTTCTCTAGCGGGAGGGGTGGGAGATGCGCAGTATTTT.